Each of the 17 T cell receptor beta chains below was sequenced from the same sample in a study of regulatory T cells in long-lasting Graves disease. Time point: newly diagnosed GD, antithyroid drugs for less than 3 months. Preparation of the TCR library used RNA extracted from PBMCs. Construction of TCR beta libraries relied on iRepertoire HTBI primers and on Arm-PCR targeting CDR3 regions. Each CDR3 protein is one row after TCRdb ran MiXCR on the multiplex PCR reads. The sample contains over 200,000 distinct CDR3 sequences, about 16% of which appear only once. This specimen consisted of peripheral blood mononuclear cells (PBMCs), obtained at new diagnosis, from a patient treated with antithyroid drugs. Receptors originate from a female donor with Graves disease.

The V and J genes are TRBV20-1 and TRBJ1-1; no clear D gene. CDR3 length equals 13 residues. Germline V gene data show CDR1 as DFQATT and CDR2 as SNEGSKA (reference sequence). V gave up 6 bases and J gave up 0 bases, with 11 bases separating them. CDR3 sequence: CSAFGGVNTEAFF. The CDR3 coding sequence is TGCAGTGCCTTCGGAGGAGTGAACACTGAAGCTTTCTTT.

This clonotype was recorded at least ten times. The chain links TRBV6-5 to TRBJ1-5; D ambiguous. Germline CDR1 is MNHEY and CDR2 is SVGAGI. Trimming stripped 1 base from V and 7 bases from J, with 11 bases between. This CDR3 comprises 14 residues. As DNA, the CDR3 is TGTGCCAGCAGTTACTTGCGGCAAGGACAGCCCCAGCATTTT. As protein: CASSYLRQGQPQHF.

This clonotype has a count of ten or more. The V call is TRBV18, the J call TRBJ2-1; 7 nucleotides agree with TRBD2. After removal of 4 bases from V and 8 bases from J, the junction contained 20 bases not matched to a gene. The CDR3 is made up of 18 amino acids. In germline, CDR1 is KGHSH, CDR2 LQKENI. The DNA for the CDR3 is TGTGCCAGCTCACGGGTTCTGGATGGGCCGAGGGGACTATATGAGCAGTTCTTC. The encoded protein is CASSRVLDGPRGLYEQFF.

Ten or more counts support this clonotype. The CDR3 loop reads CSVEFRQGGDTQYF. The CDR3 DNA reads as TGCAGCGTTGAATTCCGGCAGGGCGGTGATACGCAGTATTTT. The chain links TRBV29-1 to TRBJ2-3; maybe TRBD1 (5 bases). The germline V gene encodes CDR1 SQVTM and CDR2 ANQGSEA. The germline V and J ends were trimmed by 2 bases and 6 bases, with 15 bases remaining between them. The CDR3 is made up of 14 amino acids.

This clonotype has a count of ten or more. The chain employs TRBV7-9 and TRBJ2-1; TRBD1 matches at 8 bases. V dropped 2 bases and J dropped 8; count of bases not matched to a gene: 2. The germline gives CDR1 SEHNR, CDR2 FQNEAQ (reference sequence). The CDR3 sequence is 13 residues long. The CDR3 spells CASSLQGADEQFF. CDR3 bases: TGTGCCAGCAGCTTACAGGGGGCCGATGAGCAGTTCTTC.

Worth noting for this clonotype: One base away lies a much larger clone, so this may be a sequencing read error. The CDR3 sequence: CASSESTSGRAEFF. The CDR3 coding sequence is TGTGCCAGCAGTGAGTCGACTAGCGGGAGGGCCGAGTTCTTC. This sequence joins TRBV6-1 and TRBJ2-1, with TRBD2 identical over 14 bases. This CDR3 contains 14 residues. The V segment lost 3 bases and the J segment 14 bases; nucleotides outside the gene matches: 6. Germline V gives CDR1 MNHNS, CDR2 SASEGT.

This clonotype was picked up many times. This sequence joins TRBV2 and TRBJ1-6; the D is unclear. V dropped 6 bases and J dropped 8 bases, with 8 bases sitting between them. The V gene's germline CDR1 is SNHLY and CDR2 FYNNEI. CDR3 size: 12 residues. The CDR3 loop reads CASSGLDSPLHF. CDR3 bases: TGTGCCAGCAGCGGTTTGGATTCACCCCTCCACTTT.

As regards this clonotype: A read error is possible here, since a much larger clone lies one base away. The gene calls are TRBV28 and TRBJ2-6; a weak D match, TRBD2 (5 bases). The CDR3 has 16 amino acids. CDR1 is MDHEN and CDR2 is SYDVKM in the germline V gene. V was cut by 2 bases and J by 4 bases, with 12 bases left in between. As DNA, the CDR3 is TGTGCCAGCAGTTTAACGGCGGGTCCCGGGGCCAACGTCCTGACTTTC. Translating gives CASSLTAGPGANVLTF.

This clonotype was detected many times. This chain connects TRBV7-8 to TRBJ2-5, with a possible D match to TRBD2 (6 bases). CDR1 is SGHVS, CDR2 FQNEAQ, per germline. V was cut by 2 bases and J by 7 bases, with 14 bases left in between. This CDR3 has 14 amino acids. This CDR3 reads CASSLSGEVRTQYF. In nucleotides, the CDR3 is TGTGCCAGCAGCTTAAGTGGGGAGGTGCGGACCCAGTACTTC. Filled out from reference TRBV7-8 and TRBJ2-5, the complete variable domain reads GAGVSQSPRYKVAKRGQDVALRCDPISGHVSLFWYQQALGQGPEFLTYFQNEAQLDKSGLPSDRFFAERPEGSVSTLKIQRTQQEDSAVYLCASSLSGEVRTQYFGPGTRLLVL.

This clonotype was picked up many times. The chain combines TRBV30 with TRBJ2-1, with D unresolved. There are 12 residues in the CDR3. With 4 bases removed from V and 3 bases from J, the gap between germline ends came to 7 bases. CDR1 and CDR2 (germline): GTSNPN, SVGIG (reference sequence). In DNA form, the CDR3 reads TGTGCCTGGATGGCCAACTACAATGAGCAGTTCTTC. This codes for CAWMANYNEQFF. Full variable domain (outside the CDR3, taken from reference TRBV30 and TRBJ2-1): SQTIHQWPATLVQPVGSPLSLECTVEGTSNPNLYWYRQAAGRGLQLLFYSVGIGQISSEVPQNLSASRPQDRQFILSSKKLLLSDSGFYLCAWMANYNEQFFGPGTRLTVL.

This clonotype was seen at least ten times. The chain has TRBV11-3 and TRBJ2-1; D uncertain. This CDR3 is 12 amino acids long. Germline-derived CDR1 and CDR2 are SGHNT and YENEEA. V lost 6 bases, J lost 5 bases, and 8 bases lay in between. The CDR3 reads CASRPRDNEQFF. CDR3 DNA sequence: TGTGCCAGCAGACCTCGAGACAATGAGCAGTTCTTC.

This clonotype was seen repeatedly, ten times or more. The chain combines TRBV20-1 with TRBJ2-7, with a weak D call TRBD2 (6 bases). The CDR3 totals 14 residues. In germline, CDR1 is DFQATT, CDR2 SNEGSKA (reference sequence). Deletions cut 0 bases from V and 6 bases from J, with 15 bases between. The DNA of the CDR3 is TGCAGTGCTAGAGATGTAGGGAGCGGGTCCGAGCAGTACTTC. Translated: CSARDVGSGSEQYF.

This clonotype was seen a few times. The chain joins TRBV19 to TRBJ2-3, with TRBD2 matching 12 bases. Looked up from germline, CDR1 is LNHDA and CDR2 is SQIVND (reference sequence). This CDR3 has 15 amino acids. With V trimmed by 5 bases and J by 6 bases, 6 bases remained unmatched. CDR3 loop: CASSPGLAGSDTQYF. CDR3 in DNA: TGTGCCAGTAGTCCAGGACTAGCGGGATCCGATACGCAGTATTTT. Using reference TRBV19 and TRBJ2-3 for the parts outside the CDR3, the full variable domain is DGGITQSPKYLFRKEGQNVTLSCEQNLNHDAMYWYRQDPGQGLRLIYYSQIVNDFQKGDIAEGYSVSREKKESFPLTVTSAQKNPTAFYLCASSPGLAGSDTQYFGPGTRLTVL.

This clonotype was counted once. This likely came from a read error, as a far larger clone is one base away. The chain carries TRBV28 and TRBJ1-4, with a weak D call TRBD1 (5 bases). V lost 5 bases to trimming and J lost 7 bases, with 14 bases between them. Germline V lookup: CDR1 MDHEN, CDR2 SYDVKM. The CDR3 is 14 amino acids. The CDR3 here is CASSEEVTGEKLFF. The CDR3 DNA reads as TGTGCCAGCAGTGAAGAGGTCACAGGTGAAAAACTGTTTTTT.

Many counts were recorded for this clonotype. The CDR3 DNA reads TGCAGTGCAAAAGGACAGGGCGGATTGGACACTGAAGCTTTCTTT. Encoded protein: CSAKGQGGLDTEAFF. The chain carries TRBV20-1 and TRBJ1-1; 8 bases map to TRBD1. CDR3 length equals 15 residues. V was pared by 6 bases and J by 3 bases, with 12 bases of the junction left unmatched. From germline, CDR1 is DFQATT and CDR2 SNEGSKA (reference sequence).

This clonotype showed up many times. The chain is built from TRBV12-3 or TRBV12-4 and TRBJ1-1; D gene ambiguous. Trimming removed 5 bases from V and 8 bases from J, with 9 bases in between. The CDR3 contains 11 residues. As DNA, the CDR3 is TGTGCCAGCAGTCGCGAGGTAGAAGCTTTCTTT. It yields the protein CASSREVEAFF.

In regard to this clonotype: A much larger clone is a single base away; this may be a read error. Since no conserved phenylalanine or tryptophan closes the CDR3, a read error is the likely cause. This rearrangement joins TRBV28 to TRBJ2-7; either TRBD1 or TRBD2 may supply D (5 bases each). CDR1 is MDHEN and CDR2 is SYDVKM in the germline V gene. Trimming pared 2 bases from V and 7 bases from J, leaving 12 bases between. The CDR3 length is 13 residues. CDR3 protein: CASSLGGWREQYL. Here the CDR3 DNA reads TGTGCCAGCAGTTTAGGGGGATGGCGGGAGCAGTACCTC.